The text below deals with one TCR beta chain. Its antigen is currently unknown. These data originate in a study of T cell responses to AZD1222 COVID-19 vaccine. General study points: Of spike-specific TCRs, nearly half reportedly target regions left unmutated in variants.

Produced via immunoSEQ multiplex PCR; TCRdb's table is partial and in-frame only. The repertoire holds approximately 30,000 clones, with 65% to 90% as singletons. The CDR3 runs to 13 residues. The V and J ends lost 0 bases and 3 bases respectively, with 7 bases between them. Germline loops: CDR1 SGDLS, CDR2 YYNGEE. This TCR derives from an adult in good health. The chain couples TRBV9 to TRBJ2-7; TRBD2 is a possible D gene (5 bases). Sequenced here: peripheral blood, sampled on day 0 of AZD1222 vaccination. DNA for the CDR3: TGTGCCAGCAGCGTAGTCGAGGGCTACGAGCAGTACTTC. Translation gives CASSVVEGYEQYF.